These 17 T cell receptor beta chains came from one sample sequenced in a study of T-cell memory formation after mild COVID-19. MiXCR, applied by TCRdb to the 5' RACE reads, yields one record per CDR3 protein. The table records about 400,000 distinct CDR3 sequences, around 22% of them present only once. Sequencing was carried out using PBMCs or a T cell subset sorted from them (not recorded which). The receptors were sampled from an adult woman who had mild COVID-19 (a few samples of this study predate the infection). Cell type and time point are not known.

This clonotype came up many times. The chain recombines TRBV7-2 with TRBJ2-5; D is possibly TRBD1 (6 bases). CDR3 length: 15 amino acids. Germline CDR1 SGHTA, CDR2 FQGNSA. Trimming cost V 3 bases and J 1 base, with 12 bases left between them. For the CDR3, the DNA is TGTGCCAGCAGCTTTTACTGGACAGTCCAAGAGACCCAGTACTTC. Encoded protein: CASSFYWTVQETQYF. The variable domain in full, completed from reference TRBV7-2 and TRBJ2-5, reads GAGVSQSPSNKVTEKGKDVELRCDPISGHTALYWYRQSLGQGLEFLIYFQGNSAPDKSGLPSDRFSAERTGGSVSTLTIQRTQQEDSAVYLCASSFYWTVQETQYFGPGTRLLVL.

The chain links TRBV24-1 to TRBJ2-3; D may match TRBD1 or TRBD2 (6 bases each). Looked up from germline, CDR1 is KGHDR and CDR2 is SFDVKD. With 3 bases removed from V and 0 bases from J, the gap between germline ends came to 15 bases. The CDR3 is 17 amino acids. The CDR3 reads CATSDQRAGHSTDTQYF. DNA of the CDR3: TGTGCCACCAGTGATCAGAGGGCGGGACATAGCACAGATACGCAGTATTTT.

This clonotype was counted a few times. The chain recombines TRBV4-1 with TRBJ2-2, with 7 bases lining up with TRBD1. J gave up 7 bases and V 3 bases, and 20 bases lay outside the gene matches. This CDR3 is built from 19 residues. The germline gives CDR1 MGHRA, CDR2 YSYEKL. The CDR3 protein is CASSHILGQRAFKGGELFF. DNA of the CDR3: TGCGCCAGCAGCCATATCCTGGGACAGAGAGCCTTTAAGGGCGGGGAGCTGTTTTTT.

This clonotype was detected many times. The chain uses TRBV7-3 and TRBJ2-1; TRBD2 matches 7 bases. This CDR3 has 16 residues. Germline V gene sequence: CDR1 SGHTA, CDR2 FQGTGA. V gave up 1 base and J gave up 7 bases; unmatched junction bases: 10. The CDR3 nucleotides are TGTGCCAGCAGCTTAATGGGGGAGGGCCTCGTTAATGAGCAGTTCTTC. Protein product: CASSLMGEGLVNEQFF.

This clonotype was seen only a few times. V and J are TRBV4-3 and TRBJ2-5; TRBD2 matches 10 bases. The V and J ends lost 2 bases and 13 bases, in that order; junction bases with no gene match: 10. CDR1 is LGHNA and CDR2 is YSLEER in the germline V gene. The CDR3 spans 14 residues. This CDR3 is CASSQNLLAGRRYF. The CDR3 DNA follows: TGCGCCAGCAGCCAAAACTTACTAGCGGGAAGGAGGTACTTC.

V is TRBV7-6 and J is TRBJ2-1, with D unresolved. CDR3 length: 15 amino acids. The germline V gene has CDR1 SGHVS and CDR2 FNYEAQ. V was trimmed by 5 bases and J by 9 bases, leaving 20 bases between them. The CDR3: CASSQVSSPGTEQFF. The CDR3 DNA reads as TGTGCCAGCAGCCAAGTGAGCTCACCGGGCACTGAGCAGTTCTTC.

This clonotype occurred once. The chain has TRBV6-5 and TRBJ2-7, with TRBD1 as a possible D gene (6 bases). This CDR3 spans 14 amino acids. Germline CDR1 is MNHEY and CDR2 is SVGAGI. The germline V and J ends were trimmed by 6 bases and 3 bases, with 15 bases remaining between them. In DNA form, the CDR3 reads TGTGCCAGCAGACCCGACAGGCAAAGCTACGAGCAGTACTTC. Protein product: CASRPDRQSYEQYF.

The gene calls are TRBV12-3 or TRBV12-4 and TRBJ1-1, with TRBD1 as a possible D gene (6 bases). Trimming pared 6 bases from V and 6 bases from J, leaving 17 bases between. This CDR3 contains 14 residues. CDR3 DNA: TGTGCCAGCAGCTTACAGGGTATCGTTGCTGAAGCTTTCTTT. Protein product: CASSLQGIVAEAFF.

This clonotype was observed a handful of times. The V call is TRBV12-3 or TRBV12-4, the J call TRBJ2-4; D not certain. This CDR3 has 14 residues. Trimming cost V 6 bases and J 1 base, with 10 bases left between them. CDR3 sequence: CASSTAYAKNIQYF. The CDR3 DNA follows: TGTGCCAGCAGCACCGCATACGCCAAAAACATTCAGTACTTC.

There are a few counts of this clonotype. The rearrangement uses TRBV2 and TRBJ2-7, with unresolved D. The CDR3 totals 12 residues. V shed 6 bases and J shed 7 bases, with 13 bases lying between them. Germline values: CDR1 SNHLY, CDR2 FYNNEI. The CDR3 sequence is CASSQDGWEQYF. The DNA for the CDR3 is TGTGCCAGCAGCCAGGATGGGTGGGAGCAGTACTTC. Drawing the rest from reference TRBV2 and TRBJ2-7, the complete variable domain is EPEVTQTPSHQVTQMGQEVILRCVPISNHLYFYWYRQILGQKVEFLVSFYNNEISEKSEIFDDQFSVERPDGSNFTLKIRSTKLEDSAMYFCASSQDGWEQYFGPGTRLTVT.

This clonotype was counted a few times. This chain connects TRBV5-1 to TRBJ2-3, with 10 bases fitting TRBD1. V lost 5 bases and J lost 1; bases outside the gene matches: 7. Germline-derived CDR1 and CDR2 are SGHRS and YFSETQ. The CDR3 has 16 amino acids. DNA for the CDR3: TGCGCCAGCAGTCGGGACAGGGGAGGTGGCACAGATACGCAGTATTTT. Amino acids: CASSRDRGGGTDTQYF.

CDR3 amino acids: CASSQARGDYEQYF. The CDR3 bases are TGCGCCAGCAGCCAAGCTAGAGGGGACTACGAGCAGTACTTC. This chain uses TRBV4-3 with TRBJ2-7, with D perhaps being TRBD1 or TRBD2 (5 bases each). With 1 base removed from V and 3 bases from J, the gap between germline ends came to 10 bases. The CDR3 has 14 residues. Germline V gene data show CDR1 as LGHNA and CDR2 as YSLEER.

The genes are TRBV12-3 or TRBV12-4 and TRBJ2-5, with TRBD2 matching over 7 bases. The CDR3 consists of 14 residues. V shed 3 bases, J shed 5 bases, and the junction held 6 bases outside the gene matches. The CDR3 here is CASSLGWEGETQYF. The CDR3, as DNA: TGTGCCAGCAGTTTGGGATGGGAGGGTGAGACCCAGTACTTC.

The chain combines TRBV19 with TRBJ2-7, with 9 positions matching TRBD1. V shed 5 bases and J 5 bases; nucleotides not matched to a gene: 10. This CDR3 comprises 15 residues. In germline, CDR1 is LNHDA, CDR2 SQIVND (reference sequence). CDR3 region: CASSQTGTGTNEQYF. DNA for the CDR3: TGTGCCAGTAGTCAAACCGGGACAGGGACCAACGAGCAGTACTTC.

The rearrangement uses TRBV29-1 and TRBJ2-7; the D gene is possibly TRBD1 (7 bases). The CDR3 runs to 13 residues. Germline assignment: CDR1 SQVTM and CDR2 ANQGSEA. V was trimmed by 7 bases and J by 4 bases, leaving 17 bases between them. The CDR3 DNA is TGCAGCGCTCAGGGGGGCGATCCGTACGAGCAGTACTTC. This translates into CSAQGGDPYEQYF.

This clonotype was detected a few times. The chain carries TRBV6-7 and TRBJ2-3; a possible D gene is TRBD2 (6 bases). TRBV6-7 is marked as an open reading frame, function uncertain. CDR3 length: 19 residues. Trimming shortened V by 0 bases and J by 1 base, and 20 bases separated the two germline ends. CDR3 in amino acids: CASSYSTGVCSLRTDTQYF. The CDR3 DNA sequence: TGTGCCAGCAGTTACTCTACGGGAGTCTGTTCCCTGCGCACAGATACGCAGTATTTT.

This clonotype has a handful of counts. This chain uses TRBV9 with TRBJ2-3; D ambiguous. In germline, CDR1 is SGDLS, CDR2 YYNGEE. The CDR3 runs 13 residues. Between the trimmed V and J ends, which lost 0 bases and 6 bases, there was a span of 8 bases. CDR3 in amino acids: CASSVVGPDTQYF. CDR3 DNA: TGTGCCAGCAGCGTAGTTGGCCCTGATACGCAGTATTTT.